This TCR beta chain was found in a study of shared clonotypes between healthy human individuals (dated by TCRdb to the early 2020s). Background on the whole study: Two women and a few men aged 18 to 49 years were included in the cohort. To increase sequencing depth and limit assay-specific biases, different laboratories used diverse techniques to prepare libraries and sequence TCR repertoires. For each donor, CD4 naive and CD4 memory were each given three plates, CD8 naive was given two plates, and CD8 memory was given one plate. Leukapheresis yielded between about 0.94 and 9 billion PBMCs per donor. The study deeply sequenced blood TCR repertoires of several healthy adults to estimate repertoire size and the extent of clonotype sharing between individuals.

TCR CDR3 regions were amplified from genomic DNA by multiplex PCR using the deep immunoSEQ assay. Genomic DNA extracted from each cell subset was distributed evenly over all wells of several immunoSEQ 96-well plates, and each plate served as one replicate. For sorted subsets, around 200 ng genomic DNA, equal to 30,000 to 35,000 T cell genomes, was loaded into each replicate PCR. Purified libraries were quantified with a Qubit 3.0 fluorometer, sized on a Bioanalyzer 2100, and re-quantified with the KAPA Library Quantification kit. Every immunoSEQ 96-well plate was sequenced on a separate single-read 150-cycle Illumina NextSeq 550 flow cell. The authors processed their data as follows. The immunoSEQ output contained only junctional sequences without quality scores, so filtering could not match that applied to full-length reads. To assign V/J genes and CDR3, sequences were annotated against IMGT germline references using PyIR, a Python wrapper for IgBLAST v1.9. Any read was removed if the V/J assignment was weak (E-value above 1e-6), the CDR3 was missing, or the read contained stop codons, out-of-frame junctions, or ambiguous translated residues. V3J clonotypes were defined as sequences sharing an identical inferred V gene, J gene, and CDR3 amino acid sequence. The percentage overlap between two repertoires was calculated by dividing the number of shared unique clonotypes by the size of the smaller repertoire. Three approaches were used to assess repertoire richness: RTK rarefaction, the Chao1 estimator, and Recon v2.1 estimates of unobserved clonotypes. Generation probabilities for all TCRbeta clonotypes obtained by the gDNA method from four donors were computed using OLGA. Imported from immuneACCESS, the table was reduced by TCRdb to in-frame sequences with V and J called. These copies leave out some clones; in studies compared against another copy, an unresolved V gene accounts for under half, and the cause of the remainder is not known. V, J and clone size were drawn from that table, and D and trimming were deduced from the DNA. Across this sample there are 300,000 or so clones, with under 80% seen only once. Jointly, the top ten make up over 9% of the sample.

Beyond this particular receptor, the publication reports: Sampling was restricted to blood, and TCR repertoires in tissue are likely to differ from TCR repertoires in blood. The small number of donors limited the genetic and exposure-history diversity represented. About 5% of naive CD4, approximately 3.7% of naive CD8, about 2.5% of memory CD4, and 0.4% of memory CD8 clonotypes were shared across a few donors. Compared with non-shared clonotypes, the clonotypes found in all four sorted-subset donors had higher generation probabilities. Naive subsets generally had larger estimated clonotype richness than memory subsets. Incomplete sequencing was indicated by rarefaction of sorted-subset datasets, despite the large sequencing depth. Pairwise subsampling led to the expectation that sequencing depth would affect the degree of clonotype sharing among donors.

The CDR3 sequence holds 16 residues, the cysteine and phenylalanine included. Only CDR3 DNA remains: 48 bases, in frame from the first base. Taken from the germline V gene, the CDR1 and CDR2 loops are SGHAT and FQNNGV. Deletion took 3 bases off V and 0 bases off J, with a span of 12 bases between the germline ends. Healthy HIV-negative adults with no recently reported acute infections or vaccinations were included as donors. All donors were Caucasian adults living in Nashville, Tennessee, USA. Magnetic negative selection was used to enrich CD4+ T cells, after which naive cells were positively selected on CD45RA and the negative fraction became the memory subset. Blood was collected by leukapheresis, and PBMCs were isolated by Ficoll-Histopaque density gradient centrifugation and then cryopreserved in liquid nitrogen vapor phase. Analytical flow cytometry was used to check the purity and quantity of each magnetically sorted T cell population. From each sorted fraction, genomic DNA was isolated and quantified by UV absorbance on a Nanodrop 2000c.

In this sample, this clone turned up a few times. This clone's antigen is unknown. No quality values exist for individual bases; no much larger clone is one base distant. This clonotype was sampled from a man under 40 in good health. What was sequenced was memory CD4+ T cells sorted from blood. The sample's cell subset or site label, in plain terms: CD45RA-negative fraction. The chain was built from TRBV11-2 and TRBJ2-1, with no confident D gene call. The sequenced DNA: TGTGCCAGCAGCTTCCTGGGCCCCGGCTCCTACAATGAGCAGTTCTTC. The translation is CASSFLGPGSYNEQFF.